The next 14 T cell receptor beta chains were all read from a single sample in a study of beta chain features in type 1 diabetes. The isolated RNA, all of it, was reverse transcribed, so expressed TCRB transcripts were what got sequenced. TCRdb's table, derived via immunoSEQ multiplex PCR, lists solely in-frame clones and lacks some. The data show tens of thousands of clones, with about 32% seen just once and about 0.5% held by the top ten. The sample taken for sequencing was stem cell memory CD4+ T cells from blood. The receptors originated from a woman aged 18-29 years in good health.

Only a few counts were recorded for this clone. The chain combines TRBV7-2 with TRBJ1-2, with D unclear. The CDR3 loop spans 14 amino acids. Trimming shortened V by 4 bases and J by 0 bases, and 9 bases separated the two germline ends. Germline V gene sequence: CDR1 SGHTA, CDR2 FQGNSA. As DNA, the CDR3 is TGTGCCAGCAGCTCCAGCGGTTCTAACTATGGCTACACCTTC. Residues: CASSSSGSNYGYTF.

This clone showed up many times. J is TRBJ1-2 and V is TRBV4-2; D call uncertain. V was shortened by 0 bases and J by 10 bases, with 9 bases between the two germline ends. CDR3 length: 12 amino acids. Germline lookup yields CDR1 LGHNA and CDR2 YNFKEQ. The DNA of the CDR3 is TGTGCCAGCAGCCAAGAAGAGTACGACTACACCTTC. This sequence encodes CASSQEEYDYTF.

This rearrangement joins TRBV4-2 to TRBJ2-3; 9 nucleotides agree with TRBD2. The V gene end was trimmed by 6 bases and the J gene end by 2 bases; junction bases not matched to a gene: 9. The CDR3 has 16 residues. Germline assignment: CDR1 LGHNA and CDR2 YNFKEQ. This chain's CDR3 is CASSPSSGGSTDTQYF. The CDR3 DNA reads as TGTGCCAGCAGTCCCTCCAGCGGGGGGTCCACAGATACGCAGTATTTT.

The J gene is TRBJ1-4, the V gene TRBV30; TRBD1 is a possible D gene (6 bases). This CDR3 contains 13 residues. The germline V and J ends were trimmed by 6 bases and 2 bases, with 10 bases remaining between them. CDR1 and CDR2 (germline): GTSNPN, SVGIG (reference sequence). For the CDR3, the DNA is TGTGCCTGTAACAGGGAGACTAATGAAAAACTGTTTTTT. This sequence encodes CACNRETNEKLFF.

This clone was picked up a small number of times. The rearrangement links TRBV6-1 to TRBJ2-1; 8 bases are shared with TRBD2. The CDR3 loop spans 15 amino acids. V was clipped by 7 bases and J by 0 bases; unmatched bases: 5. Germline V gene data show CDR1 as MNHNS and CDR2 as SASEGT. CDR3 bases: TGTGCCAGCATCCTTAGCGGGATCTCCTACAATGAGCAGTTCTTC. Translating gives CASILSGISYNEQFF.

This clone was seen just once. The chain recombines TRBV18 with TRBJ2-1; TRBD1 aligns across 12 bases. This CDR3 spans 14 amino acids. With 3 bases clipped from V and 8 bases from J, the junction kept 2 bases outside the gene matches. Germline CDR1 KGHSH, CDR2 LQKENI. CDR3 sequence (DNA): TGTGCCAGCTCACCGGGACAGGGGGCTGATGAGCAGTTCTTC. Residues: CASSPGQGADEQFF.

The CDR3 region has the DNA TGTGCCAGCAGCGCCCAGACAGGTCTAGGGGGTGAGCAGTACTTC. Encoded protein: CASSAQTGLGGEQYF. The V and J genes are TRBV9 and TRBJ2-7; D is possibly TRBD1 (6 bases). Trimming shortened V by 3 bases and J by 7 bases, and 20 bases separated the two germline ends. This CDR3 has 15 residues. The germline CDR1 and CDR2 sequences are SGDLS and YYNGEE.

This clone was picked up a small number of times. In DNA, the CDR3 is TGTGCTAGTGGTTTGGACAGGGGTGAGACCCAGTACTTC. It specifies CASGLDRGETQYF. The gene calls are TRBV12-5 and TRBJ2-5; 7 bases are a match to TRBD1. V shed 1 base and J 5 bases; nucleotides not matched to a gene: 1. The length of the CDR3 is 13 residues. Germline CDR1 reads LGHNT; CDR2 reads FRNRAP.

There are a few counts of this clone. The chain uses TRBV30 and TRBJ2-7; possible D gene TRBD2, 6 bases. The V gene lost 4 bases and the J gene lost 1 base, with 14 bases spanning the gap. This CDR3 has 14 residues. From germline, CDR1 is GTSNPN and CDR2 SVGIG (reference sequence). The CDR3 is CAWISSGLSYEQYF. The CDR3 bases are TGTGCCTGGATATCCAGCGGGCTATCCTACGAGCAGTACTTC.

The chain employs TRBV7-3 and TRBJ1-3; 8 nucleotides agree with TRBD1. The V and J ends lost 2 bases and 3 bases, in that order; junction bases with no gene match: 6. The V gene's germline CDR1 is SGHTA and CDR2 FQGTGA. This CDR3 is built from 16 residues. The CDR3: CASSLPTGVFGNTIYF. The DNA for the CDR3 is TGTGCCAGCAGCTTACCGACAGGGGTTTTTGGAAACACCATATATTTT.

This chain's CDR3 is CASSLRATDREWYGYTF. The DNA of the CDR3 is TGCGCCAGCAGCTTGAGGGCCACGGACAGGGAATGGTATGGCTACACCTTC. The genes are TRBV5-1 and TRBJ1-2; 8 positions match TRBD1. The CDR3 is 17 amino acids. J was trimmed by 5 bases and V by 1 base; bases with no gene match: 13. In germline, CDR1 is SGHRS, CDR2 YFSETQ.

This clone was detected only a few times. The genes are TRBV25-1 and TRBJ2-1, with 10 bases aligning to TRBD1. The CDR3 is 15 residues long. Germline CDR1 and CDR2: MGHDK and SYGVNS. The ends lost 6 bases at V and 1 base at J; junction bases unmatched: 3. In nucleotides, the CDR3 is TGTGCCAGCAGAGTGGACAGGGGGTCCTACAATGAGCAGTTCTTC. Its protein is CASRVDRGSYNEQFF.

The table lists this clone with a few counts. The chain carries TRBV6-6 and TRBJ1-1, with D unclear. V gave up 2 bases and J gave up 3 bases, with 7 bases separating them. The germline CDR1 and CDR2 sequences are MNHNY and SVGAGI (reference sequence). CDR3 size: 13 residues. CDR3 in DNA: TGTGCCAGCAGTTACGTGGGAGACACTGAAGCTTTCTTT. Its translation: CASSYVGDTEAFF.

This clone was recorded only once. This chain connects TRBV2 to TRBJ2-7, with D possibly matching TRBD2 (6 bases). This CDR3 has 13 amino acids. Germline V gives CDR1 SNHLY, CDR2 FYNNEI. V shed 3 bases and J shed 6 bases, with 12 bases lying between them. Here the CDR3 DNA reads TGTGCCAGCAGTGAGGGGGGATTCGGCGAGCAGTACTTC. Translated: CASSEGGFGEQYF.